This TCR beta chain was identified in a study of CD8 T cells in ankylosing spondylitis (dated by TCRdb to between 2016 and 2019). Context from the whole study: T cell receptor beta repertoires were profiled in healthy donors and ankylosing spondylitis patients so that disease-linked TCR variants could be found. The full study cohort was made up of roughly 25 ankylosing spondylitis patients and around 100 healthy donors. Samples of peripheral blood were taken, and for ankylosing spondylitis patients, synovial fluid was collected as well.

For CDR1 and CDR2, the germline V gene lists KGHDR and SFDVKD. Trimming removed 5 bases from V and 5 bases from J; the gene matches leave 14 bases unexplained. The CDR3 starts with the cysteine, ends with the phenylalanine, and has 17 residues. This entry keeps only the CDR3 DNA: 51 bases, framed from base 1. Beyond this particular receptor, the publication reports: In peripheral blood, the disease-linked clones were found at relatively low frequencies and had a CD8+ phenotype. Significant enrichment of the disease-linked clones was reported in matched synovial fluid samples from ankylosing spondylitis patients. A TCR beta motif made up of eight highly homologous amino acid variants appeared to be characteristic of blood from ankylosing spondylitis patients. Some of the motif variants had been reported before in the synovial fluid and blood of reactive arthritis patients, a finding that suggests common disease-initiation mechanisms.

Sequencing was performed on an Illumina HiSeq 2500. Quantitative 5'-RACE with molecular barcodes was the method used to prepare the TCR beta libraries. The authors processed their data as follows. A new computational method, built on a probabilistic model of VDJ rearrangement, was used to identify disease-linked TCR variants. TCRdb reprocessed the public reads (quality trimming at Q25 with fastp, clone calling with MiXCR) and kept in-frame beta chains. Each CDR3 protein gets just one entry, which takes the most common genes and DNA from the rows behind it. The V and J calls here are based on TCRdb, not the publication. The sample yields under 250,000 distinct CDR3 sequences; less than 9.5% were counted once. Jointly, the top ten make up 4.5% to 5% of the sample. About this clonotype: Its antigen is not yet known. No per-base quality is available; no much larger clone lies one base away.

This receptor was taken from a female donor with ankylosing spondylitis or in good health (not recorded which). Sequencing was done on a sample of blood, either unsorted or a sorted T cell fraction (not recorded which). The rearrangement joined TRBV24-1 to TRBJ2-1, with 7 middle bases fitting TRBD2. At the DNA level, the sequence is TGTGCCACCAGTGCCGGAGCTAGCGGTCGCCCGGACAATGAGCAGTTCTTC. Translated, this gives CATSAGASGRPDNEQFF.